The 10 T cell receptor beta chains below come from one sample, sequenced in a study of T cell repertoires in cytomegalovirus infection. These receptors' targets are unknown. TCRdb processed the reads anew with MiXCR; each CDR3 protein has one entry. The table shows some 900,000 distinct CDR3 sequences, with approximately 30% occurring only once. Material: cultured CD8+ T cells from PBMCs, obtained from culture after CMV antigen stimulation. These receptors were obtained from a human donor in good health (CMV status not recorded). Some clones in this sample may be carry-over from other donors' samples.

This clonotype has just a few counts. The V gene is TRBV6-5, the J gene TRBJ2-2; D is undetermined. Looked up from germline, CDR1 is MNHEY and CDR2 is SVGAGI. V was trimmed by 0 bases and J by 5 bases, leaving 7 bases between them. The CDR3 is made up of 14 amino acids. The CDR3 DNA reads TGTGCCAGCAGTTACTCAGAGGTTACCGGGGAGCTGTTTTTT. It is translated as CASSYSEVTGELFF.

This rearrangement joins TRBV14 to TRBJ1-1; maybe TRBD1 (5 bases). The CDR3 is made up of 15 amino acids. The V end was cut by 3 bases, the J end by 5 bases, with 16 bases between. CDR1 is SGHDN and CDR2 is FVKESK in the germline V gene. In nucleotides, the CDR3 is TGTGCCAGCAGCCACCCGGGACGGCCGAGGACTGAAGCTTTCTTT. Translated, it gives CASSHPGRPRTEAFF.

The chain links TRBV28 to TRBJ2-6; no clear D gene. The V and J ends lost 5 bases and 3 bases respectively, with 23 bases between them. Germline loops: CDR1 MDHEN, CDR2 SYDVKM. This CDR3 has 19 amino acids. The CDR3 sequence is CASSGILGRILNGANVLTF. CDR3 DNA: TGTGCCAGCAGTGGAATCCTAGGCAGGATCCTGAATGGGGCCAACGTCCTGACTTTC.

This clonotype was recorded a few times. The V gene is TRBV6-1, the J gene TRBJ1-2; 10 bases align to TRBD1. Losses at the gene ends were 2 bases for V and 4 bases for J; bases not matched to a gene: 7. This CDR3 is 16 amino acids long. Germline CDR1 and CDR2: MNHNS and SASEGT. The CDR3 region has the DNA TGTGCCAGCAGTGAATGGTTTGGGACAGGGGCCTATGGCTACACCTTC. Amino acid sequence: CASSEWFGTGAYGYTF.

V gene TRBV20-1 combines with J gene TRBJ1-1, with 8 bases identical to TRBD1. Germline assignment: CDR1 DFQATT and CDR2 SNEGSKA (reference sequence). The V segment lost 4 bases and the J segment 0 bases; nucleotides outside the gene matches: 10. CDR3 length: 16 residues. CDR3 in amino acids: CSATPPDRVMNTEAFF. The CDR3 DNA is TGCAGTGCTACTCCCCCGGACAGGGTAATGAACACTGAAGCTTTCTTT.

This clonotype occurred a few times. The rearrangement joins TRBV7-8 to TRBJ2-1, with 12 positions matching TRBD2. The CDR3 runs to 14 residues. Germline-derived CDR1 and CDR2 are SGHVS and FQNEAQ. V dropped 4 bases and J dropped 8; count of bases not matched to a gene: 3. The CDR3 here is CASSSSGGADEQFF. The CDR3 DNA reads TGTGCCAGCAGCTCTAGCGGGGGGGCCGATGAGCAGTTCTTC.

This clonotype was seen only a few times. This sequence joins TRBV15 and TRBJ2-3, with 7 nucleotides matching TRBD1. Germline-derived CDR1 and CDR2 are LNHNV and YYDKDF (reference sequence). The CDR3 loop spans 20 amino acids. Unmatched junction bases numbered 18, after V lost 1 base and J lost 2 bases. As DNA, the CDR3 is TGTGCCACCAGCAGAGGCCTCATCAGGGTCGAGGGACAGCCCACAGATACGCAGTATTTT. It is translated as CATSRGLIRVEGQPTDTQYF.

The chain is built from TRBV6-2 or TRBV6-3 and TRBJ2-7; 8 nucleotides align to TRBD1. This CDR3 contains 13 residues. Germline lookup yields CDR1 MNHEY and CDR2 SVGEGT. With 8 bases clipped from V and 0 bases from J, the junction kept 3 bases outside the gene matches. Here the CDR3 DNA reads TGTGCCAGCGCACAGGGGGTCTCCTACGAGCAGTACGTC. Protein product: CASAQGVSYEQYV.

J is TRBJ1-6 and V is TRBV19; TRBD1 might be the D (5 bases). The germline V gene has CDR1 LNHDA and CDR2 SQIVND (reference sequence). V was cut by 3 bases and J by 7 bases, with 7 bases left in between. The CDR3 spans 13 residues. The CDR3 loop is CASSMEGNSPLHF. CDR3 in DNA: TGTGCCAGTAGTATGGAGGGGAATTCACCCCTCCACTTT. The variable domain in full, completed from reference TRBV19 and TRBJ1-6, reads DGGITQSPKYLFRKEGQNVTLSCEQNLNHDAMYWYRQDPGQGLRLIYYSQIVNDFQKGDIAEGYSVSREKKESFPLTVTSAQKNPTAFYLCASSMEGNSPLHFGNGTRLTVT.

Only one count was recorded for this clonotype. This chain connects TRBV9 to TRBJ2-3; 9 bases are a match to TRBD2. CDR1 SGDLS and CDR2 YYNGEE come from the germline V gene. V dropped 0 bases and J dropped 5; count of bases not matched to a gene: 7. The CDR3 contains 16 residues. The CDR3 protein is CASSVDGGGARDTQYF. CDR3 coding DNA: TGTGCCAGCAGCGTAGACGGCGGGGGGGCACGAGATACGCAGTATTTT. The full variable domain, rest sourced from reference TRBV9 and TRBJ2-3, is DSGVTQTPKHLITATGQRVTLRCSPRSGDLSVYWYQQSLDQGLQFLIQYYNGEERAKGNILERFSAQQFPDLHSELNLSSLELGDSALYFCASSVDGGGARDTQYFGPGTRLTVL.